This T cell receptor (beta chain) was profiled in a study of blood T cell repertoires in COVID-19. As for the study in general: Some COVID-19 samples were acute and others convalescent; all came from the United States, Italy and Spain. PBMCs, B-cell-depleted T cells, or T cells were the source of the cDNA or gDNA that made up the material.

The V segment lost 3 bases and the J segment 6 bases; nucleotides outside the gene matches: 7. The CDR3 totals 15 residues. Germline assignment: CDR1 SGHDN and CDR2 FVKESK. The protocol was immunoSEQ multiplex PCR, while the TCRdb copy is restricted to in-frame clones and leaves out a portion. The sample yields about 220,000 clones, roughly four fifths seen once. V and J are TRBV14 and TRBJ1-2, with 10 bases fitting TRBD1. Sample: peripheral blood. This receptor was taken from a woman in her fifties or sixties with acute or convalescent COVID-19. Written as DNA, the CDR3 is TGTGCCAGCAGCCACCCAGGACAGGGGGACGATGGCTACACCTTC. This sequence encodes CASSHPGQGDDGYTF.